Listed here are 26 T cell receptor beta chains from one sample, sequenced in a study of OX40 agonist ivuxolimab in advanced cancers. This table comes from immunoSEQ multiplex PCR, and its TCRdb copy is limited to in-frame clones, with some not included. The sample holds under 85,000 clones, around 86% seen once. The sample in question was CD4+ or CD8+ T cells sorted from blood, obtained in a trial of the OX40 agonist ivuxolimab. All receptors derive from an adult with an advanced solid tumor such as melanoma, head and neck, liver or kidney cancer.

The rearrangement links TRBV28 to TRBJ1-2; 8 nucleotides match TRBD1. In germline, CDR1 is MDHEN, CDR2 SYDVKM. This CDR3 contains 16 residues. After removal of 6 bases from V and 6 bases from J, the junction contained 15 bases not matched to a gene. Here the CDR3 reads CASSATGEEYSDGYTF. CDR3 DNA sequence: TGTGCCAGCAGCGCGACAGGGGAGGAGTATAGCGATGGCTACACCTTC.

V is TRBV19 and J is TRBJ2-3, with D tentatively TRBD1 (5 bases). Germline values: CDR1 LNHDA, CDR2 SQIVND (reference sequence). V lost 11 bases and J lost 2, with 14 bases in between. The CDR3 contains 13 residues. CDR3 protein: CASCQGNTDTQYF. In DNA form, the CDR3 reads TGTGCCTCGTGCCAGGGTAACACAGATACGCAGTATTTT.

The rearrangement joins TRBV5-4 to TRBJ1-5; D is unresolved. The V end lost 4 bases, the J end lost 5 bases, and 16 bases lay between the germline ends. CDR3 size: 15 residues. From germline, CDR1 is SGHNT and CDR2 YYREEE (reference sequence). The CDR3 coding sequence is TGTGCCAGCAGCCAAGATCTCACGGGCGATCAGCCCCAGCATTTT. Amino acid sequence: CASSQDLTGDQPQHF.

The chain carries TRBV27 and TRBJ2-7; D not certain. Germline-derived CDR1 and CDR2 are MNHEY and SMNVEV (reference sequence). This CDR3 is 14 amino acids long. V was clipped by 0 bases and J by 2 bases, with 8 bases between them. The CDR3 loop reads CASSLSDDPYEQYF. The CDR3 coding sequence is TGTGCCAGCAGTTTATCCGACGATCCCTACGAGCAGTACTTC.

The rearrangement links TRBV28 to TRBJ2-7; D may be TRBD2 (6 bases). V was clipped by 5 bases and J by 0 bases, with 17 bases between them. There are 16 residues in the CDR3. Germline CDR1 and CDR2: MDHEN and SYDVKM. CDR3: CASSRTGAFSSYEQYF. CDR3 nucleotide sequence: TGTGCCAGCAGTAGGACGGGAGCCTTCAGCTCCTACGAGCAGTACTTC.

The sample holds one count of this clone. V gene TRBV11-1 combines with J gene TRBJ2-1, with TRBD2 matching 11 bases. Germline loops: CDR1 SGHAT, CDR2 FQDESV (reference sequence). This CDR3 comprises 16 residues. The ends lost 4 bases at V and 9 bases at J; junction bases unmatched: 11. CDR3 protein: CASSSESTSGSREQFF. CDR3 nucleotide sequence: TGTGCCAGCAGCTCAGAGAGCACTAGCGGGAGTCGTGAGCAGTTCTTC.

This clone was recorded only once. Here the CDR3 DNA reads TGTGCCTGGAGCCAAGTGGACTCGGACTACAATGAGCAGTTCTTC. Protein product: CAWSQVDSDYNEQFF. The chain recombines TRBV30 with TRBJ2-1; D possibly corresponds to TRBD2 (5 bases). Looked up from germline, CDR1 is GTSNPN and CDR2 is SVGIG (reference sequence). Trimming removed 3 bases at V and 3 bases at J, with 15 bases between. This CDR3 has 15 residues.

The chain joins TRBV5-4 to TRBJ2-2; 7 bases are a match to TRBD1. CDR3 length: 14 residues. V lost 3 bases, J lost 3 bases, and 2 bases stayed unmatched. Germline values: CDR1 SGHNT, CDR2 YYREEE (reference sequence). CDR3 loop: CASSSTGDTGELFF. In DNA, the CDR3 is TGTGCCAGCAGCTCAACAGGGGACACCGGGGAGCTGTTTTTT. The whole variable domain, remainder taken from reference TRBV5-4 and TRBJ2-2, is ETGVTQSPTHLIKTRGQQVTLRCSSQSGHNTVSWYQQALGQGPQFIFQYYREEENGRGNFPPRFSGLQFPNYSSELNVNALELDDSALYLCASSSTGDTGELFFGEGSRLTVL.

V and J are TRBV4-1 and TRBJ1-6; no definite D call. Germline values: CDR1 MGHRA, CDR2 YSYEKL. Deletions cut 0 bases from V and 7 bases from J, with 13 bases between. This CDR3 has 16 amino acids. In DNA, the CDR3 is TGCGCCAGCAGCCAAGAAGGCCTCAATGGGAATTCACCCCTCCACTTT. Translated: CASSQEGLNGNSPLHF.

This clone was observed a handful of times. J is TRBJ2-7 and V is TRBV30; D is possibly TRBD1 (6 bases). Germline CDR1 GTSNPN, CDR2 SVGIG (reference sequence). The germline V and J ends were trimmed by 2 bases and 2 bases, with 16 bases remaining between them. CDR3 length equals 15 residues. The CDR3 DNA reads TGTGCCTGGAGTCCGGGTGGAGGACAGCCCTACGAGCAGTACTTC. Translation gives CAWSPGGGQPYEQYF.

The rearrangement joins TRBV7-8 to TRBJ2-1, with 10 bases that match TRBD2. CDR1 and CDR2 (germline): SGHVS, FQNEAQ. Trimming at V came to 5 bases and at J to 6 bases, leaving 7 bases not matched to a gene. The CDR3 sequence is 15 residues long. For the CDR3, the DNA is TGTGCCAGCAGCGTGCTAGCGGGAGCCTTCAATGAGCAGTTCTTC. Its protein is CASSVLAGAFNEQFF.

The V call is TRBV10-3, the J call TRBJ2-3; D unclear. With 2 bases removed from V and 0 bases from J, the gap between germline ends came to 6 bases. This CDR3 spans 14 amino acids. Germline lookup yields CDR1 ENHRY and CDR2 SYGVKD. The CDR3 spells CAISETDSTDTQYF. The CDR3 DNA reads TGTGCCATCAGTGAGACGGACAGCACAGATACGCAGTATTTT.

The chain recombines TRBV5-1 with TRBJ2-7; D remains unclear. The CDR3 sequence is 13 residues long. Germline CDR1 and CDR2: SGHRS and YFSETQ. Trimming stripped 4 bases from V and 6 bases from J, with 14 bases between. CDR3 sequence (DNA): TGCGCCAGCAGCCAGAGACCAGGCGGCGAGCAGTACTTC. Residues: CASSQRPGGEQYF.

This clone showed up just once. The chain combines TRBV7-2 with TRBJ2-7; perhaps TRBD2 as D (6 bases). Germline-derived CDR1 and CDR2 are SGHTA and FQGNSA. Trimming cost V 5 bases and J 4 bases, with 12 bases left between them. The length of the CDR3 is 13 residues. DNA for the CDR3: TGTGCCAGCAGCCCCGCCGGGGGTTACGAGCAGTACTTC. Translating it yields CASSPAGGYEQYF.

The chain uses TRBV30 and TRBJ1-4, with D possibly being TRBD1 (6 bases). This CDR3 is built from 14 residues. V was clipped by 1 base and J by 0 bases, with 6 bases between them. CDR1 is GTSNPN, CDR2 SVGIG, per germline (reference sequence). CDR3 loop: CAWSDRATNEKLFF. DNA for the CDR3: TGTGCCTGGAGTGACAGGGCAACTAATGAAAAACTGTTTTTT.

This sequence joins TRBV6-5 and TRBJ1-1; 9 bases fit TRBD1. This CDR3 has 14 residues. The germline V gene encodes CDR1 MNHEY and CDR2 SVGAGI. Trimming took 7 bases from V and 5 from J; bases not matched to a gene: 8. The CDR3, as DNA: TGTGCCAGCATTCGGACAGGGGAGGGGACTGAAGCTTTCTTT. It yields the protein CASIRTGEGTEAFF.

The chain carries TRBV11-1 and TRBJ2-2, with D unresolved. CDR3 length: 13 amino acids. Trimming removed 3 bases from V and 2 bases from J, with 4 bases in between. The V gene's germline CDR1 is SGHAT and CDR2 FQDESV (reference sequence). CDR3 in amino acids: CASSLTNTGELFF. In DNA form, the CDR3 reads TGTGCCAGCAGCTTGACAAACACCGGGGAGCTGTTTTTT.

This chain links TRBV18 with TRBJ2-7, with TRBD2 as a possible D gene (6 bases). V was cut by 3 bases and J by 5 bases, with 14 bases left in between. CDR1 and CDR2 from the germline V gene are KGHSH and LQKENI. The CDR3 length is 14 residues. The CDR3 protein is CASSPSGEVNEQYF. For the CDR3, the DNA is TGTGCCAGCTCACCGTCCGGGGAGGTTAACGAGCAGTACTTC.

The chain is built from TRBV6-5 and TRBJ2-5; D may match TRBD1 or TRBD2 (5 bases each). CDR1 MNHEY and CDR2 SVGAGI come from the germline V gene. This CDR3 is 12 amino acids long. Trimming removed 7 bases from V and 5 bases from J, with 11 bases in between. CDR3 sequence reads: CASIGGGETQYF. The CDR3, as DNA: TGTGCCAGCATTGGGGGTGGGGAGACCCAGTACTTC.

This clone was recorded a few times. The chain is built from TRBV4-1 and TRBJ1-4, with D perhaps matching TRBD1 (5 bases). The CDR3 runs to 15 residues. Germline lookup yields CDR1 MGHRA and CDR2 YSYEKL. Trimming shortened V by 3 bases and J by 5 bases, and 13 bases separated the two germline ends. CDR3 loop: CASSHQGRDNEKLFF. CDR3 sequence (DNA): TGCGCCAGCAGCCACCAAGGGCGGGACAATGAAAAACTGTTTTTT.

The V gene is TRBV2, the J gene TRBJ2-1, with 8 bases matching TRBD2. The length of the CDR3 is 15 residues. After removal of 4 bases from V and 7 bases from J, the junction contained 9 bases not matched to a gene. Germline CDR1 is SNHLY and CDR2 is FYNNEI. The CDR3 loop is CASSVMVAGSNEQFF. CDR3 nucleotide sequence: TGTGCCAGCAGTGTGATGGTAGCGGGGTCTAATGAGCAGTTCTTC.

This clone has a single count. The J gene is TRBJ2-2, the V gene TRBV28; TRBD2 matches 11 bases. Germline assignment: CDR1 MDHEN and CDR2 SYDVKM. The CDR3 consists of 15 residues. V was clipped by 3 bases and J by 4 bases; unmatched bases: 1. The CDR3 here is CASSLLAGGTGELFF. Written as DNA, the CDR3 is TGTGCCAGCAGTTTGCTAGCGGGAGGCACCGGGGAGCTGTTTTTT.

The chain carries TRBV6-5 and TRBJ1-1; 9 positions match TRBD1. CDR3 length equals 13 residues. Germline loops: CDR1 MNHEY, CDR2 SVGAGI. J gave up 3 bases and V 5 bases, and 1 base lay outside the gene matches. The CDR3: CASSRDRDTEAFF. As DNA, the CDR3 is TGTGCCAGCAGTCGGGACAGGGACACTGAAGCTTTCTTT.

This clone was observed a handful of times. The gene calls are TRBV18 and TRBJ1-3; tentatively, D is TRBD1 (5 bases). CDR3 length: 15 residues. The germline gives CDR1 KGHSH, CDR2 LQKENI. Trimming pared 3 bases from V and 1 base from J, leaving 10 bases between. CDR3 sequence: CASSPKQASGNTIYF. The CDR3 nucleotides are TGTGCCAGCTCACCCAAACAGGCGTCTGGAAACACCATATATTTT.

This chain connects TRBV5-6 to TRBJ2-7, with 8 bases matching TRBD1. This CDR3 has 12 residues. CDR1 and CDR2 from the germline V gene are SGHDT and YYEEEE. V gave up 4 bases and J gave up 6 bases; unmatched junction bases: 3. The CDR3 sequence: CASSRTGGEQYF. DNA of the CDR3: TGTGCCAGCAGCCGCACAGGGGGCGAGCAGTACTTC.

The gene calls are TRBV7-2 and TRBJ2-7; weak D call: TRBD1 (6 bases). The CDR3 consists of 15 residues. Germline V gene sequence: CDR1 SGHTA, CDR2 FQGNSA. V gave up 1 base and J gave up 3 bases, with 13 bases separating them. The CDR3 loop reads CASSLVRGINYEQYF. The CDR3 DNA reads as TGTGCCAGCAGCTTAGTTAGGGGGATAAACTACGAGCAGTACTTC.